These 7 T cell receptor beta chains were sequenced from one sample in a study of cytotoxic CD8 clonotypes in ibrutinib-treated CLL. The assay was immunoSEQ multiplex PCR, and TCRdb's table has in-frame clones only and misses some. The sample shows roughly 190,000 clones, roughly 72% of them seen only once. Sequences were derived from PBMCs, sampled after 24 months of ibrutinib treatment. The receptors were gathered from a human donor with chronic lymphocytic leukemia.

The CDR3 sequence: CASSPTARSGSYEQYF. In DNA, the CDR3 is TGCGCCAGCAGCCCCACTGCCCGGTCAGGGTCGTACGAGCAGTACTTC. The chain joins TRBV4-3 to TRBJ2-7, with D maybe TRBD1 (5 bases). The V end lost 4 bases, the J end lost 4 bases, and 20 bases lay between the germline ends. This CDR3 comprises 16 residues. The V gene's germline CDR1 is LGHNA and CDR2 YSLEER.

The chain recombines TRBV5-1 with TRBJ1-3; no clear D. Trimming cost V 0 bases and J 0 bases, with 10 bases left between them. The CDR3 spans 16 residues. Germline lookup yields CDR1 SGHRS and CDR2 YFSETQ. CDR3 sequence: CASSLVPGYSGNTIYF. CDR3 in DNA: TGCGCCAGCAGCTTGGTCCCAGGATACTCTGGAAACACCATATATTTT.

Here the CDR3 reads CSVAGPSSTGELFF. DNA of the CDR3: TGCAGCGTTGCGGGTCCCTCGAGCACCGGGGAGCTGTTTTTT. The chain carries TRBV29-1 and TRBJ2-2; no reliable D call. The V gene's germline CDR1 is SQVTM and CDR2 ANQGSEA. The CDR3 is made up of 14 amino acids. V was clipped by 4 bases and J by 4 bases, with 13 bases between them.

The CDR3 DNA sequence: TGTGCCAGCAGTGGGCTAGCGGGAGACGAGCAGTACTTC. Protein sequence: CASSGLAGDEQYF. The chain carries TRBV2 and TRBJ2-7; TRBD2 matches 10 bases. V shed 4 bases and J 5 bases; nucleotides not matched to a gene: 2. The CDR3 has 13 amino acids. Per the germline V gene, CDR1 is SNHLY and CDR2 is FYNNEI.

The J gene is TRBJ1-5, the V gene TRBV18, with 7 bases identical to TRBD1. The junction had 11 bases not matched to a gene; V was cut back by 6 bases and J by 6 bases. The CDR3 has 15 amino acids. Germline-derived CDR1 and CDR2 are KGHSH and LQKENI. The CDR3 protein is CASSPREGAGQPQHF. CDR3 DNA: TGTGCCAGCTCGCCCCGAGAGGGGGCGGGTCAGCCCCAGCATTTT.

The chain combines TRBV19 with TRBJ1-5; D is unresolved. Trimming removed 3 bases from V and 8 bases from J, with 11 bases in between. This CDR3 is built from 13 residues. Germline loops: CDR1 LNHDA, CDR2 SQIVND (reference sequence). This CDR3 reads CASSIRDSEPQHF. CDR3 DNA sequence: TGTGCCAGTAGTATTCGGGATTCGGAGCCCCAGCATTTT.

This clone was found a few times. The chain is built from TRBV29-1 and TRBJ2-1, with D perhaps assigned TRBD1 or TRBD2 (6 bases each). With 0 bases removed from V and 10 bases from J, the gap between germline ends came to 16 bases. CDR3 length equals 14 residues. CDR1 and CDR2 (germline): SQVTM, ANQGSEA. CDR3 bases: TGCAGCGTTGAAGATACGACTGGGGGGCGGGAGCAGTTCTTC. Encoded protein: CSVEDTTGGREQFF.